The rows below give T cell receptor beta chains drawn from one sample of a study of cytomegalovirus exposure and HLA in healthy donors. Clones were read by immunoSEQ multiplex PCR, and TCRdb kept only the in-frame ones, dropping some. The sample includes about 150,000 clones. Material for sequencing was PBMCs. These receptors came from a woman aged 45-65 years in good health and CMV-seronegative. Both conserved end residues are part of each CDR3. Fields, in order: D gene, J gene, CDR3 length, V gene, CDR3 protein. The D gene is left open where the match is weak.

NA | TRBJ1-4 | 12 | TRBV6-5 | CASGGRGGKLFF
NA | TRBJ1-2 | 16 | TRBV4-1 | CASSQRDISIGYGYTF
NA | TRBJ2-7 | 15 | TRBV7-8 | CASSRFEGRRGEQYF
NA | TRBJ2-5 | 12 | TRBV30 | CAWEPQGETQYF
TRBD2 | TRBJ2-7 | 16 | TRBV5-1 | CASTPGRGGEGYEQYF
NA | TRBJ1-2 | 13 | TRBV28 | CASSYNRASGYTF
TRBD2 | TRBJ2-7 | 16 | TRBV4-3 | CASSQDRTSSTYEQYF
TRBD2 | TRBJ2-5 | 15 | TRBV4-2 | CASSQDAGGGETQYF
NA | TRBJ2-5 | 15 | TRBV28 | CASKTTGSFQETQYF
TRBD1 | TRBJ1-1 | 15 | TRBV4-1 | CASSQLTGAGTEAFF
TRBD2 | TRBJ2-1 | 16 | TRBV12-5 | CASGLTRLAGNNEQFF
NA | TRBJ1-1 | 13 | TRBV11-1 | CASTIRTDTEAFF
NA | TRBJ1-6 | 10 | TRBV10-1 | CAGPRELLHF
TRBD2 | TRBJ2-7 | 17 | TRBV5-6 | CASSLGPTSGGTYEQYF
TRBD2 | TRBJ2-1 | 18 | TRBV4-2 | CASSQAGLSGGTYNEQFF
NA | TRBJ1-2 | 17 | TRBV4-2 | CASSQAQGAGKDYGYTF
TRBD2 | TRBJ2-7 | 13 | TRBV6-5 | CASGLAGAHEQYF
TRBD1 | TRBJ2-1 | 15 | TRBV7-3 | CASSIPGQEHNEQFF
TRBD2 | TRBJ2-1 | 16 | TRBV5-6 | CASSVTSGGLDSEQFF
NA | TRBJ2-7 | 16 | TRBV9 | CASSVGLGELGYEQYF
NA | TRBJ1-1 | 17 | TRBV28 | CASSSHRGAGWDTEAFF
TRBD1 | TRBJ1-2 | 15 | TRBV5-5 | CASSQTGWTNYGYTF
NA | TRBJ2-1 | 14 | TRBV18 | CASSPLPTPIEQFF
NA | TRBJ2-1 | 15 | TRBV2 | CASKLSGGLNNEQFF
TRBD1 | TRBJ1-5 | 15 | TRBV6-1 | CASSDRPGGLSAQHF
NA | TRBJ2-5 | 13 | TRBV6-1 | CASSGANPETQYF
TRBD2 | TRBJ2-3 | 15 | TRBV10-1 | CASSPSGSTRNTQYF